Listed below are T cell receptor beta chains from one sample, sequenced in a study of graft-versus-host responses after intestinal transplantation. Libraries were prepared by immunoSEQ multiplex PCR; TCRdb keeps only in-frame clonotypes and omits some of them. The sample comprises fewer than 45,000 clones, around nine tenths of which are singletons, and nearly 4.5% rests with the top ten. The sequencing here drew on PBMCs, taken 524 days after transplant. The receptors stem from a human patient who received an intestinal transplant, so some T cells may come from the graft donor. The CDR3 runs from the conserved cysteine through the conserved F or W. Each record gives: D gene, V gene, clone size, J gene, CDR3 protein, CDR3 DNA. A D gene is named only where the DNA matches it firmly. Only part of the rows carry a size: once, few, many, or a class if the clone is expanded.

NA	TRBV6-5	NA	TRBJ2-2	CASRQVPTGELFF	TGTGCCAGCAGACAGGTACCTACCGGGGAGCTGTTTTTT
NA	TRBV27	NA	TRBJ2-5	CASSPREAAAQETQYF	TGTGCCAGCAGTCCCAGGGAGGCCGCGGCGCAAGAGACCCAGTACTTC
NA	TRBV7-2	NA	TRBJ2-7	CASSFVANPYEQYF	TGTGCCAGCAGCTTCGTGGCAAATCCCTACGAGCAGTACTTC
NA	TRBV7-3	NA	TRBJ2-3	CASSLSGSYTDTQYF	TGTGCCAGCAGCTTAAGTGGGAGCTACACAGATACGCAGTATTTT
TRBD2	TRBV2	NA	TRBJ2-1	CAVKGTGGNYNEQFF	TGTGCCGTGAAGGGGACGGGAGGGAACTACAATGAGCAGTTCTTC
NA	TRBV7-2	NA	TRBJ2-5	CASSLLGGRETQYF	TGTGCCAGCAGCTTATTGGGGGGCAGAGAGACCCAGTACTTC
TRBD1	TRBV5-1	NA	TRBJ1-2	CASSLDRNKVSYGYTF	TGCGCCAGCAGCCTGGACAGGAATAAAGTTTCCTATGGCTACACCTTC
TRBD2	TRBV10-3	NA	TRBJ2-1	CAISESVRASGYNEQFF	TGTGCCATCAGTGAGTCTGTTCGGGCTAGCGGATACAATGAGCAGTTCTTC
NA	TRBV7-3	NA	TRBJ1-5	CASSTGINQPQHF	TGTGCCAGCAGCACAGGGATTAATCAGCCCCAGCATTTT
NA	TRBV6-9	once	TRBJ1-3	CASSFHSGNTIYF	TGTGCCAGCAGCTTTCACTCTGGAAACACCATATATTTT
TRBD2	TRBV7-3	NA	TRBJ2-1	CASSFTGLAGGEQFF	TGTGCCAGCAGCTTTACAGGACTAGCGGGAGGTGAGCAGTTCTTC
NA	TRBV9	once	TRBJ2-7	CASSARPNAEQYF	TGTGCCAGCAGCGCCCGGCCGAACGCCGAGCAGTACTTC
NA	TRBV21-1	NA	TRBJ2-2	CASSLRTSGNGELFF	TGTGCCAGCAGCCTCAGAACTAGCGGGAACGGGGAGCTGTTTTTT
TRBD1	TRBV10-3	NA	TRBJ2-7	CASSGTGPTSSYEQYF	TGTGCCAGCTCCGGGACAGGACCCACCAGCTCCTACGAGCAGTACTTC
NA	TRBV6-7	once	TRBJ1-2	CASSYSERTVNYGYTF	TGTGCCAGCAGTTACTCGGAGAGGACAGTTAACTATGGCTACACCTTC
NA	TRBV4-1	NA	TRBJ2-2	CASSQDTGPGWVTGELFF	TGCGCCAGCAGCCAAGATACGGGCCCGGGATGGGTCACCGGGGAGCTGTTTTTT
NA	TRBV7-2	NA	TRBJ2-3	CASSLRITSTDTQYF	TGTGCCAGCAGCCTCAGGATTACTAGCACAGATACGCAGTATTTT